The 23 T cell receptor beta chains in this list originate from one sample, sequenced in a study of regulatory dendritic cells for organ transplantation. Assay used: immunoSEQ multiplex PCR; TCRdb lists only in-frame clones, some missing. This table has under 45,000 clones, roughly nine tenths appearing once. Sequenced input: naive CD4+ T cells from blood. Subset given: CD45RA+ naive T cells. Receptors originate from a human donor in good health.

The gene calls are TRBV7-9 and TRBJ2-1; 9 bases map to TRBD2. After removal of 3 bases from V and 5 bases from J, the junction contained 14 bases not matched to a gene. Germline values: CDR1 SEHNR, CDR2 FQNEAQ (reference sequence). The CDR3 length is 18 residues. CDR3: CASSLARGRANGNNEQFF. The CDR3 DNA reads TGTGCCAGCAGCTTGGCCCGCGGGAGGGCCAACGGAAACAATGAGCAGTTCTTC.

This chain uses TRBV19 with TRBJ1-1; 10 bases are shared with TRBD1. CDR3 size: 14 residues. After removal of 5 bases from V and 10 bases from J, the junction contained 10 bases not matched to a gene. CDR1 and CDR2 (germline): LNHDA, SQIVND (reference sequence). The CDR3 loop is CASSARTGGLSAFF. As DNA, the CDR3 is TGTGCCAGTAGTGCAAGGACAGGGGGTTTGTCAGCTTTCTTT.

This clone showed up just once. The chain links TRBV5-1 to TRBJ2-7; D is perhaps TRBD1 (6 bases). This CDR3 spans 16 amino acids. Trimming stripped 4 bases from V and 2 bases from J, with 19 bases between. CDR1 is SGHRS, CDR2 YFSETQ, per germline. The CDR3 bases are TGCGCCAGCAGCCCTAAGTTCAGGGGCCCGCCCTACGAGCAGTACTTC. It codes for CASSPKFRGPPYEQYF.

The CDR3 nucleotides read TGCAGTGCCCACACAGAGTACGAGCAGTACTTC. As protein: CSAHTEYEQYF. The chain uses TRBV20-1 and TRBJ2-7, with D uncertain. Germline CDR1 reads DFQATT; CDR2 reads SNEGSKA (reference sequence). The CDR3 length is 11 residues. The V end lost 6 bases, the J end lost 4 bases, and 10 bases lay between the germline ends.

The CDR3 coding sequence is TGTGCCAGTTCTATTACAGGGGATTCACCCCTCCACTTT. Its protein is CASSITGDSPLHF. The chain couples TRBV27 to TRBJ1-6; 7 bases are a match to TRBD1. The germline CDR1 and CDR2 sequences are MNHEY and SMNVEV (reference sequence). The V segment lost 9 bases and the J segment 8 bases; nucleotides outside the gene matches: 7. This CDR3 region has 13 residues.

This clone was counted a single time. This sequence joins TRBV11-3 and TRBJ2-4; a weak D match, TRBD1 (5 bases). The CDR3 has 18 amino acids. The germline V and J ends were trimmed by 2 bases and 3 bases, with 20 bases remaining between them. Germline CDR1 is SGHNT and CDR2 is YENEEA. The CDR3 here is CASSLISITGTNKNIQYF. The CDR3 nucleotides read TGTGCCAGCAGCTTAATTTCTATTACAGGTACCAACAAAAACATTCAGTACTTC.

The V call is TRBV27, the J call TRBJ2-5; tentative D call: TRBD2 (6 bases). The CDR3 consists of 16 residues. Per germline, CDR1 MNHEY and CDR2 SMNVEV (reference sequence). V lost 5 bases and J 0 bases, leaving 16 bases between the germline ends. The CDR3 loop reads CASSPGYGGYQETQYF. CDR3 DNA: TGTGCCAGCAGTCCGGGTTATGGGGGGTACCAAGAGACCCAGTACTTC.

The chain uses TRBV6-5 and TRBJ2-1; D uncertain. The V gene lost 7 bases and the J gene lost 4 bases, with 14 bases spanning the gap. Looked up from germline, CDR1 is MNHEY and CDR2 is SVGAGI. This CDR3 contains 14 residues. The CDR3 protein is CASTPRRPYNEQFF. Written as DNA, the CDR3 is TGTGCCAGCACCCCGCGAAGACCTTACAATGAGCAGTTCTTC.

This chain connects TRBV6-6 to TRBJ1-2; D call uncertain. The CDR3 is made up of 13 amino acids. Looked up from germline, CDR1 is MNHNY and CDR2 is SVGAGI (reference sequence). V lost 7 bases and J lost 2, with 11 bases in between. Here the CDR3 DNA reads TGTGCCAGCACGTGGGATATGAACTATGGCTACACCTTC. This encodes CASTWDMNYGYTF.

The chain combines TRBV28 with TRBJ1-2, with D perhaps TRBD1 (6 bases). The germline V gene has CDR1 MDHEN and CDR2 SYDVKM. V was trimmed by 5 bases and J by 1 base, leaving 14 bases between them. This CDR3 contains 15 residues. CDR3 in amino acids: CASSGSDRINYGYTF. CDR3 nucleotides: TGTGCCAGCAGTGGTTCGGACAGAATTAACTATGGCTACACCTTC.

The DNA of the CDR3 is TGTGCCAGCAGCTTGGCCCCGGAACGCACGATACATACGCAGTATTTT. Protein sequence: CASSLAPERTIHTQYF. The rearrangement links TRBV5-4 to TRBJ2-3; D not resolved. The CDR3 is made up of 16 amino acids. CDR1 and CDR2 from the germline V gene are SGHNT and YYREEE (reference sequence). V shed 0 bases and J shed 7 bases, with 18 bases lying between them.

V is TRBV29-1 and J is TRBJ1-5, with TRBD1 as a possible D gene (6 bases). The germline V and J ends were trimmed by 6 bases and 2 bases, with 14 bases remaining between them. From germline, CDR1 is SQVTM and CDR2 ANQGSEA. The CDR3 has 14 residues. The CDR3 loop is CSVGASGGNQPQHF. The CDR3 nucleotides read TGCAGCGTGGGGGCCTCGGGAGGCAATCAGCCCCAGCATTTT.

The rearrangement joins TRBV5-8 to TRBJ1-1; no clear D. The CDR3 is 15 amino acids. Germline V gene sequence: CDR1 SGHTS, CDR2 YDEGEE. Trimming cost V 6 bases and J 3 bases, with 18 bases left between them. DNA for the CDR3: TGTGCCAGCATGAGGGTACGTGTGAGGTACACTGAAGCTTTCTTT. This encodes CASMRVRVRYTEAFF.

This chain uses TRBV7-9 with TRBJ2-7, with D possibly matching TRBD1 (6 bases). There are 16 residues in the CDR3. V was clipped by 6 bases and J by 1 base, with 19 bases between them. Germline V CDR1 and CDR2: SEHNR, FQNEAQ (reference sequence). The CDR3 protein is CASSPTGQILSYEQYF. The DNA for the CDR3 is TGTGCCAGCAGTCCGACTGGACAGATTCTTTCCTACGAGCAGTACTTC.

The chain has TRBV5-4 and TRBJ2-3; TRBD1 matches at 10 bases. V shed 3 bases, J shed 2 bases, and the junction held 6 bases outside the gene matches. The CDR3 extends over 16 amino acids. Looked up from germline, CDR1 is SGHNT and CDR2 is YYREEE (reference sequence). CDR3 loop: CASSSGTGAVTDTQYF. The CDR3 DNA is TGTGCCAGCAGCTCCGGGACAGGGGCTGTCACAGATACGCAGTATTTT.

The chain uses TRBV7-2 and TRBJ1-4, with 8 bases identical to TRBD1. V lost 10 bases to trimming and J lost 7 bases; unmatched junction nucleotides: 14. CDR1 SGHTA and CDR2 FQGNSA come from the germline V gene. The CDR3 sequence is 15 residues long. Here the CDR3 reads CATQRYRGGGEKLFF. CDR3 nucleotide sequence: TGTGCCACCCAACGTTACAGGGGGGGAGGTGAAAAACTGTTTTTT. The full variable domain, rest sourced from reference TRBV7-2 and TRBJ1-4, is GAGVSQSPSNKVTEKGKDVELRCDPISGHTALYWYRQSLGQGLEFLIYFQGNSAPDKSGLPSDRFSAERTGGSVSTLTIQRTQQEDSAVYLCATQRYRGGGEKLFFGSGTQLSVL.

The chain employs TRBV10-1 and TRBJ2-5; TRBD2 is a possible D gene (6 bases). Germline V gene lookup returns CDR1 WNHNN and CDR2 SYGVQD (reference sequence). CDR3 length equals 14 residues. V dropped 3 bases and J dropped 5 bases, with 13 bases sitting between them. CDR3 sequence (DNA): TGCGCCAGCAGTGACGATGGTGCGGGGGAGACCCAGTACTTC. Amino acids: CASSDDGAGETQYF.

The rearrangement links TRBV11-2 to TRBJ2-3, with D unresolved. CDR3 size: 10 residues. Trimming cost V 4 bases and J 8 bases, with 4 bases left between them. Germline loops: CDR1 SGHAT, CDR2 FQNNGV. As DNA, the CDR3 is TGTGCCAGCAGCTCCGTTACGCAGTATTTT. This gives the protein CASSSVTQYF.

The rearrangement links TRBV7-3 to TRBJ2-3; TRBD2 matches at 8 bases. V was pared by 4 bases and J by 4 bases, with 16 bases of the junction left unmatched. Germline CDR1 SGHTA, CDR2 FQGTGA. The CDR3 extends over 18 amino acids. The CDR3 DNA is TGTGCCAGCAGCTCACTCGCGGGAGGAGTTCGGTCCGCAGATACGCAGTATTTT. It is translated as CASSSLAGGVRSADTQYF.

The CDR3, as DNA: TGTGCCAGCAGTTTCTCCCAACTTTCGAACAATGAGCAGTTCTTC. Translation gives CASSFSQLSNNEQFF. The V gene is TRBV28, the J gene TRBJ2-1; D not resolved. The germline gives CDR1 MDHEN, CDR2 SYDVKM. This CDR3 is 15 amino acids long. Trimming left V 3 bases short and J 5 bases short, with 14 bases between.

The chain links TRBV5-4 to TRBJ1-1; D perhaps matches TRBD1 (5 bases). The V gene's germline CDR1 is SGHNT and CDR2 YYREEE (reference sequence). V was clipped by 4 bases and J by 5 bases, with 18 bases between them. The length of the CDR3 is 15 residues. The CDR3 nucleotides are TGTGCCAGCAGCCCGATAGGGGTTAGAGAAACTGAAGCTTTCTTT. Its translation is CASSPIGVRETEAFF.

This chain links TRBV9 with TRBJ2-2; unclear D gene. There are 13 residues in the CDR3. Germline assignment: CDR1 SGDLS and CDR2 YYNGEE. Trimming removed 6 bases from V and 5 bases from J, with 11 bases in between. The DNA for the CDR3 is TGTGCCAGCACCGGTCTACGAACCGGGGAGCTGTTTTTT. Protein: CASTGLRTGELFF. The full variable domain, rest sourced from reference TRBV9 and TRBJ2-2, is DSGVTQTPKHLITATGQRVTLRCSPRSGDLSVYWYQQSLDQGLQFLIQYYNGEERAKGNILERFSAQQFPDLHSELNLSSLELGDSALYFCASTGLRTGELFFGEGSRLTVL.

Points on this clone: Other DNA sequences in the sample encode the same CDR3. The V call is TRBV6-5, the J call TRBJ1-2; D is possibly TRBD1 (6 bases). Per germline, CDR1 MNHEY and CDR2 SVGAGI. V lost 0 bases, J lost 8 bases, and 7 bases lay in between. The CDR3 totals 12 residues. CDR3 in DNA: TGTGCCAGCAGTTACTCAGGGGGGGGCTACACCTTC. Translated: CASSYSGGGYTF.